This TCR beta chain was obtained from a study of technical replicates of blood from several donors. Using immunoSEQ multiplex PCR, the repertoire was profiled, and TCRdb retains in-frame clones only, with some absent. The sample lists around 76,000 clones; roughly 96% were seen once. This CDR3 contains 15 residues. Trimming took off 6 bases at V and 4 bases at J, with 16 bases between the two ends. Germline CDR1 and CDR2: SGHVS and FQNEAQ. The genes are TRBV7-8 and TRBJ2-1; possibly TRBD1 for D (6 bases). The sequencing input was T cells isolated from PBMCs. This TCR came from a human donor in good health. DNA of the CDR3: TGTGCCAGCAGACCCGACAGGTATCCGTACAATGAGCAGTTCTTC. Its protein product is CASRPDRYPYNEQFF.